The present entry profiles one T cell receptor beta chain with its context. Antigen unknown. The germline gives CDR1 MDHEN, CDR2 SYDVKM. Deletions cut 5 bases from V and 1 base from J, with 14 bases between. This CDR3 contains 15 residues. The data were obtained in a study of T cell responses to AZD1222 COVID-19 vaccine. General study points: An increase in Spike-specific TCR breadth and depth was observed after two AZD1222 doses.

The method was immunoSEQ multiplex PCR; TCRdb's version includes in-frame clones alone and lacks a portion of them. The data show more than 20,000 clones, with about nine tenths seen just once and under 35% held by the top ten. The TCR sequence derives from an adult who received the AZD1222 COVID-19 vaccine. The chain is built from TRBV28 and TRBJ1-1; D may be TRBD1 (6 bases). This sample comprised peripheral blood, obtained 28 days after the second AZD1222 dose. For the CDR3, the DNA is TGTGCCAGCAGTCTACAACAGGGCAGGAACACTGAAGCTTTCTTT. This encodes CASSLQQGRNTEAFF.